Listed below are T cell receptor beta chains from one sample, sequenced in a study of identical twins. TCRdb analysed the 5' RACE reads with MiXCR anew, one entry per CDR3 protein. The repertoire consists of some 1,600,000 distinct CDR3 sequences, with around 33% occurring once and the leading ten covering over 0.25%. Sequencing was performed on cord blood. All receptors derive from a newborn girl in good health. Each CDR3 is given with its conserved first and last residue. The order of the fields is clone size, J gene, V gene, D gene, CDR3 DNA, CDR3 protein. The D gene is left open where the match is weak. For some rows the clone size is stated as once, few or many, or as a class when expanded; others skip it.

clone size: .; J gene: TRBJ1-5; V gene: TRBV28; D gene: .; CDR3 DNA: TGTGCCGGCAGTTTAAGGGACACCAGCAATCAGCCCCAGCATTTT; CDR3 protein: CAGSLRDTSNQPQHF
clone size: few; J gene: TRBJ2-1; V gene: TRBV12-3/TRBV12-4; D gene: TRBD2; CDR3 DNA: TGTGCCAGCAGTGAACGGGGACTAGCGGTCTACAATGAGCAGTTCTTC; CDR3 protein: CASSERGLAVYNEQFF
clone size: .; J gene: TRBJ2-3; V gene: TRBV6-6; D gene: TRBD2; CDR3 DNA: TGTGCCAGCAGTCTTGCGGGAGAGGGGAATACGCAGTATTTT; CDR3 protein: CASSLAGEGNTQYF
clone size: few; J gene: TRBJ2-7; V gene: TRBV21-1; D gene: .; CDR3 DNA: TGTGCCAGCAGCAAAGATGGGGGCCTTAGCTCCTACGAGCAGTACTTC; CDR3 protein: CASSKDGGLSSYEQYF
clone size: many; J gene: TRBJ2-3; V gene: TRBV12-3/TRBV12-4; D gene: .; CDR3 DNA: TGTGCCAGCAGTCCCTTGCGCACTAGCACAGATACGCAGTATTTT; CDR3 protein: CASSPLRTSTDTQYF
clone size: .; J gene: TRBJ2-7; V gene: TRBV20-1; D gene: TRBD2; CDR3 DNA: TGCAGTGCTAGTGGGGGGGAAAGGACCTACGAGCAGTACTTC; CDR3 protein: CSASGGERTYEQYF
clone size: .; J gene: TRBJ2-1; V gene: TRBV29-1; D gene: .; CDR3 DNA: TGCAGCGTTGGGTCCGATTACAATGAGCAGTTCTTC; CDR3 protein: CSVGSDYNEQFF
clone size: many; J gene: TRBJ2-7; V gene: TRBV20-1; D gene: TRBD1; CDR3 DNA: TGCAGTGCTAGAGACCTCGGGACAGTTAGCTCCTACGAGCAGTACTTC; CDR3 protein: CSARDLGTVSSYEQYF
clone size: few; J gene: TRBJ2-1; V gene: TRBV2; D gene: TRBD2; CDR3 DNA: TGTGCCAGCAGTGAGATGCCAGCATTCAGCGGGGGCCTCTTCAATGAGCAGTTCTTC; CDR3 protein: CASSEMPAFSGGLFNEQFF
clone size: few; J gene: TRBJ2-3; V gene: TRBV19; D gene: .; CDR3 DNA: TGTGCCAGTCGACTGTCTCGCACAGATACGCAGTATTTT; CDR3 protein: CASRLSRTDTQYF
clone size: .; J gene: TRBJ2-1; V gene: TRBV4-1; D gene: TRBD1; CDR3 DNA: TGCGCCAGCAGCCAAGATTCCGGGACAGGGTTTGTTAGGAAGGGTGAGCAGTTCTTC; CDR3 protein: CASSQDSGTGFVRKGEQFF
clone size: few; J gene: TRBJ1-2; V gene: TRBV7-9; D gene: .; CDR3 DNA: TGTGCCAGCAGCTCACCAGACAGGACCTATGGCTACACCTTC; CDR3 protein: CASSSPDRTYGYTF
clone size: .; J gene: TRBJ1-2; V gene: TRBV7-9; D gene: .; CDR3 DNA: TGTGCCAGCAACTTTGCCAGGGACTATGGCTACACCTTC; CDR3 protein: CASNFARDYGYTF
clone size: .; J gene: TRBJ1-1; V gene: TRBV3-1; D gene: .; CDR3 DNA: TGTGCCAGCAGCCAGGGATGGGGGTCCGAAGCTTTCTTT; CDR3 protein: CASSQGWGSEAFF
clone size: .; J gene: TRBJ2-3; V gene: TRBV5-5; D gene: TRBD1; CDR3 DNA: TGTGCCAGCAGCTTTGGGACAGCACTCACAGATACGCAGTATTTT; CDR3 protein: CASSFGTALTDTQYF
clone size: few; J gene: TRBJ2-7; V gene: TRBV7-2; D gene: TRBD1; CDR3 DNA: TGTGCCAGCAGCGGCTTTAGGACAGGGGGAATCTACGAGCAGTACTTC; CDR3 protein: CASSGFRTGGIYEQYF
clone size: .; J gene: TRBJ2-1; V gene: TRBV7-9; D gene: TRBD1; CDR3 DNA: TGTGCCTGCAGCTGGTACAGGGGGAGGTCCTACAATGAGCAGTTCTTC; CDR3 protein: CACSWYRGRSYNEQFF
clone size: many; J gene: TRBJ2-7; V gene: TRBV13; D gene: .; CDR3 DNA: TGTGCCAGCAGCTTGATCTCGGCACCCTACGAGCAGTACTTC; CDR3 protein: CASSLISAPYEQYF
clone size: .; J gene: TRBJ1-1; V gene: TRBV30; D gene: .; CDR3 DNA: TGTGCCTGGAGTGGGGACAACACTGAAGCTTTCTTT; CDR3 protein: CAWSGDNTEAFF
clone size: .; J gene: TRBJ2-1; V gene: TRBV11-2; D gene: TRBD2; CDR3 DNA: TGTGCCAGCAGCCCCCGGTCCAGCGGGGTCTCCTACAATGAGCAGTTCTTC; CDR3 protein: CASSPRSSGVSYNEQFF
clone size: .; J gene: TRBJ1-1; V gene: TRBV5-1; D gene: .; CDR3 DNA: TGCGCCAGCAGACCCGGGAGTGGGGGAAACACTGAAGCTTTCTTT; CDR3 protein: CASRPGSGGNTEAFF
clone size: .; J gene: TRBJ2-2; V gene: TRBV20-1; D gene: .; CDR3 DNA: TGCAGTGCTAGAGCAGGGAACACCGGGGAGCTGTTTTTT; CDR3 protein: CSARAGNTGELFF
clone size: few; J gene: TRBJ1-5; V gene: TRBV20-1; D gene: TRBD1; CDR3 DNA: TGCAGTGCTGCCCAGGGGGATAGCAATCAGCCCCAGCATTTT; CDR3 protein: CSAAQGDSNQPQHF
clone size: once; J gene: TRBJ2-7; V gene: TRBV19; D gene: .; CDR3 DNA: TGTGCCAGTATCTCAAGGGCCTACAATGAGCAGTACTTC; CDR3 protein: CASISRAYNEQYF
clone size: .; J gene: TRBJ2-7; V gene: TRBV2; D gene: TRBD2; CDR3 DNA: TGTGCCAGCACAGCGTGGGGACTAGTCCTTAGCTCCTACAATGAGCAGTACTTC; CDR3 protein: CASTAWGLVLSSYNEQYF
clone size: .; J gene: TRBJ2-2; V gene: TRBV7-8; D gene: .; CDR3 DNA: TGTGCCAGCAGCCCCTCTAGGAACAGGGACACCGGGGAGCTGTTTTTT; CDR3 protein: CASSPSRNRDTGELFF
clone size: .; J gene: TRBJ1-2; V gene: TRBV9; D gene: .; CDR3 DNA: TGTGCCAGCAGCATAGAGCAAAACTATGGCTACACCTTC; CDR3 protein: CASSIEQNYGYTF
clone size: few; J gene: TRBJ2-3; V gene: TRBV12-3/TRBV12-4; D gene: TRBD1; CDR3 DNA: TGTGCCAACGACGCCCGGGACAGCCGCACAGATACGCAGTATTTT; CDR3 protein: CANDARDSRTDTQYF
clone size: .; J gene: TRBJ2-3; V gene: TRBV9; D gene: TRBD2; CDR3 DNA: TGTGCCAGCAGCGTATTATCCGGGGGACTAGCTCCAGATACGCAGTATTTT; CDR3 protein: CASSVLSGGLAPDTQYF
clone size: .; J gene: TRBJ2-7; V gene: TRBV5-1; D gene: .; CDR3 DNA: TGCGCCAGCAGCGGCTGGGGCGCTGATGCGGACTACGAGCAGTACTTC; CDR3 protein: CASSGWGADADYEQYF
clone size: few; J gene: TRBJ2-7; V gene: TRBV20-1; D gene: TRBD2; CDR3 DNA: TGCAGTGTTAATCCCTCCGGGAGGCTCTACGAGCAGTACTTC; CDR3 protein: CSVNPSGRLYEQYF
clone size: few; J gene: TRBJ1-6; V gene: TRBV3-1; D gene: .; CDR3 DNA: TGTGCCAGCAGCCTCTCCTCGGGCCTCATCTCGGGTTCACCCCTCCACTTT; CDR3 protein: CASSLSSGLISGSPLHF
clone size: .; J gene: TRBJ2-7; V gene: TRBV28; D gene: .; CDR3 DNA: TGTGCCAGCAGCCTCCAGGGGATGGGCTCCTACGAGCAGTACTTC; CDR3 protein: CASSLQGMGSYEQYF
clone size: .; J gene: TRBJ2-2; V gene: TRBV2; D gene: .; CDR3 DNA: TGTGCCAGCAGTGTGCGGTACACCGGGGAGCTGTTTTTT; CDR3 protein: CASSVRYTGELFF
clone size: few; J gene: TRBJ2-5; V gene: TRBV6-4; D gene: .; CDR3 DNA: TGTGCCAGCAATCCCCTACAGGGGACCCAGTACTTC; CDR3 protein: CASNPLQGTQYF
clone size: .; J gene: TRBJ2-1; V gene: TRBV28; D gene: .; CDR3 DNA: TGTGCCAGCAGCCATCAGTTCTTC; CDR3 protein: CASSHQFF
clone size: few; J gene: TRBJ2-2; V gene: TRBV18; D gene: .; CDR3 DNA: TGTGCCAGCTCACTTATAGCGGCTAACACCGGGGAGCTGTTTTTT; CDR3 protein: CASSLIAANTGELFF
clone size: .; J gene: TRBJ2-3; V gene: TRBV28; D gene: TRBD2; CDR3 DNA: TGTGCCAGCAGTTCAACTAGCGGGAGTCGGGATACGCAGTATTTT; CDR3 protein: CASSSTSGSRDTQYF
clone size: .; J gene: TRBJ2-3; V gene: TRBV3-1; D gene: TRBD2; CDR3 DNA: TGTGCCAGCAGCCCATCGAGGGGACTAGAAACAGATACGCAGTATTTT; CDR3 protein: CASSPSRGLETDTQYF
clone size: .; J gene: TRBJ2-2; V gene: TRBV12-3/TRBV12-4; D gene: .; CDR3 DNA: TGTGCCAGCAGCGCCGGGACATTTAACACCGGGGAGCTGTTTTTT; CDR3 protein: CASSAGTFNTGELFF
clone size: few; J gene: TRBJ2-3; V gene: TRBV6-1; D gene: TRBD2; CDR3 DNA: TGTGCCAGCAGTGAAGTCCGCCGGAGCGGGAGTAGGGATACGCAGTATTTT; CDR3 protein: CASSEVRRSGSRDTQYF
clone size: .; J gene: TRBJ1-6; V gene: TRBV20-1; D gene: TRBD1; CDR3 DNA: TGCAGTGCTACGGCAGGGGGGAATTCACCCCTCCACTTT; CDR3 protein: CSATAGGNSPLHF
clone size: few; J gene: TRBJ2-7; V gene: TRBV28; D gene: TRBD2; CDR3 DNA: TGTGCCAGCAGTTGGGTTATCCGCGGTAGCGGGGTTGTCTCCTACGAGCAGTACTTC; CDR3 protein: CASSWVIRGSGVVSYEQYF
clone size: .; J gene: TRBJ2-3; V gene: TRBV20-1; D gene: TRBD1; CDR3 DNA: TGCAGTGCTGAACGGGACAGTTCCACAGATACGCAGTATTTT; CDR3 protein: CSAERDSSTDTQYF
clone size: few; J gene: TRBJ2-3; V gene: TRBV5-1; D gene: TRBD2; CDR3 DNA: TGCGCCAGCAGCTCACTAGCGGGAGGGCCCTCCTATACGCAGTATTTT; CDR3 protein: CASSSLAGGPSYTQYF
clone size: few; J gene: TRBJ1-1; V gene: TRBV7-9; D gene: .; CDR3 DNA: TGTGCCAGCAGCTTAGTTGTGGGGACGGATGAAGCTTTCTTT; CDR3 protein: CASSLVVGTDEAFF
clone size: .; J gene: TRBJ2-3; V gene: TRBV3-1; D gene: .; CDR3 DNA: TGTGCCAGCAGCCAAGCGGAGGGCTTTTACACAGATACGCAGTATTTT; CDR3 protein: CASSQAEGFYTDTQYF